The rows below give T cell receptor beta chains drawn from one sample of a study of technical replicates of blood from a few donors. The data were produced by immunoSEQ multiplex PCR, yet TCRdb's version contains in-frame clones alone and is incomplete. The top ten hold more than 4% of the sample, which has roughly 62,000 clones, approximately 89% seen once. The sequenced sample was PBMCs. These receptors were collected from a human donor in good health. Some clones in this sample may be carry-over from other donors' samples. Both conserved end residues are part of each CDR3. A D gene is named only where the DNA matches it firmly. Only part of the rows carry a size: once, few, many, or a class if the clone is expanded.

v_gene	d_gene	abundance	j_gene	CDR3aa	CDR3nt
TRBV7-9	NA	NA	TRBJ1-3	CASPTAWDTIYF	TGTGCCAGCCCGACAGCCTGGGACACCATATATTTT
TRBV9	NA	NA	TRBJ2-1	CASSVDGFGRDEQFF	TGTGCCAGCAGCGTAGATGGTTTTGGGCGGGATGAGCAGTTCTTC
TRBV6-6	NA	NA	TRBJ1-5	CASSDRNQPQHF	TGTGCCAGCAGTGACAGGAATCAGCCCCAGCATTTT
TRBV5-4	TRBD1	NA	TRBJ2-7	CASSLGTAAEQYF	TGTGCCAGCAGCTTAGGGACAGCAGCCGAGCAGTACTTC
TRBV4-3	TRBD2	NA	TRBJ2-1	CASSQEGLAAHSYNEQFF	TGCGCCAGCAGCCAAGAGGGACTAGCGGCGCACTCCTACAATGAGCAGTTCTTC
TRBV15	NA	NA	TRBJ1-1	CATSRDYPFPGYEAFF	TGTGCCACCAGCAGAGATTATCCATTTCCCGGGTATGAAGCTTTCTTT
TRBV19	NA	few	TRBJ1-5	CASSMGSNSNQPQHF	TGTGCCAGTAGTATGGGTAGCAATAGCAATCAGCCCCAGCATTTT
TRBV4-1	NA	NA	TRBJ1-1	CASSQGYGGTEAFF	TGCGCCAGCAGCCAAGGGTACGGGGGCACTGAAGCTTTCTTT
TRBV4-3	NA	NA	TRBJ1-5	CASSQKLSTNNQPQHF	TGCGCCAGCAGCCAGAAGCTATCGACAAACAATCAGCCCCAGCATTTT
TRBV2	TRBD1	once	TRBJ2-1	CASSEQQGYEQFF	TGTGCCAGCAGTGAACAACAGGGGTATGAGCAGTTCTTC
TRBV15	NA	NA	TRBJ1-1	CATSRVWGRGTTTEAFF	TGTGCCACCAGCAGAGTCTGGGGCAGGGGAACTACGACTGAAGCTTTCTTT
TRBV7-6	NA	NA	TRBJ2-6	CASSVQVNPTGANVLTF	TGTGCCAGCAGCGTTCAGGTGAATCCCACTGGGGCCAACGTCCTGACTTTC
TRBV4-3	NA	NA	TRBJ2-7	CASSQDWRESYEQYF	TGCGCCAGCAGCCAAGATTGGAGGGAATCCTACGAGCAGTACTTC
TRBV6-5	NA	NA	TRBJ2-2	CASSPQSAGELFF	TGTGCCAGCAGCCCACAAAGCGCCGGGGAGCTGTTTTTT
TRBV11-2	NA	NA	TRBJ2-1	CASSFRVSSYNEQFF	TGTGCCAGCAGCTTCAGGGTGAGCTCCTACAATGAGCAGTTCTTC
TRBV9	NA	NA	TRBJ2-1	CASSVWESSYNEQFF	TGTGCCAGCAGCGTTTGGGAGAGCTCCTACAATGAGCAGTTCTTC
TRBV4-1	TRBD1	NA	TRBJ2-5	CASSQGQIASQETQYF	TGCGCCAGCAGCCAGGGACAGATTGCTTCCCAAGAGACCCAGTACTTC
TRBV18	NA	NA	TRBJ2-7	CASSPEYEQYF	TGTGCCAGCTCACCTGAGTACGAGCAGTACTTC
TRBV5-1	NA	NA	TRBJ1-4	CASSLGPSGEKLFF	TGCGCCAGCAGCTTGGGTCCCAGCGGTGAAAAACTGTTTTTT
TRBV7-8	NA	NA	TRBJ2-7	CASSFGTTYEQYF	TGTGCCAGCAGCTTCGGGACAACTTACGAGCAGTACTTC
TRBV7-9	TRBD1	once	TRBJ2-3	CASSLGQGPDTQYF	TGTGCCAGCAGCTTAGGACAGGGTCCAGATACGCAGTATTTT
TRBV6-1	TRBD1	NA	TRBJ2-4	CASRLDRDPKNIQYF	TGTGCCAGCAGGCTCGACAGGGATCCCAAAAACATTCAGTACTTC
TRBV15	TRBD2	NA	TRBJ2-4	CATSAPTSGGARNIQYF	TGTGCCACCAGCGCCCCGACTAGCGGGGGGGCCAGAAACATTCAGTACTTC
TRBV6-6	NA	NA	TRBJ1-3	CASSYEAQDSGNTIYF	TGTGCCAGCAGTTACGAGGCTCAAGACTCTGGAAACACCATATATTTT
TRBV7-9	TRBD2	NA	TRBJ2-7	CASSLGTSVSYEQYF	TGTGCCAGCAGCCTCGGGACTAGCGTATCCTACGAGCAGTACTTC
TRBV10-3	NA	NA	TRBJ2-3	CAISEWGTSTDTQYF	TGTGCCATCAGTGAGTGGGGGACTAGCACAGATACGCAGTATTTT
TRBV7-9	TRBD1	once	TRBJ1-3	CASSPGGSSGNTIYF	TGTGCCAGCAGCCCAGGGGGCAGCTCTGGAAACACCATATATTTT
TRBV7-2	NA	NA	TRBJ2-6	CASSLSAGANVLTF	TGTGCCAGCAGCTTATCGGCTGGGGCCAACGTCCTGACTTTC
TRBV29-1	TRBD1	NA	TRBJ2-5	CSVETGTAKIQETQYF	TGCAGCGTTGAAACGGGGACAGCCAAAATCCAAGAGACCCAGTACTTC
TRBV10-3	NA	NA	TRBJ2-3	CAIRDSGTDTQYF	TGTGCCATCAGAGATTCGGGCACAGATACGCAGTATTTT
TRBV19	NA	NA	TRBJ2-7	CASSIPPGYEQYF	TGTGCCAGTAGTATCCCGCCGGGCTACGAGCAGTACTTC
TRBV29-1	NA	NA	TRBJ2-5	CSEEGLSGTQYF	TGCAGCGAGGAGGGACTCAGCGGGACCCAGTACTTC
TRBV6-1	NA	NA	TRBJ1-1	CASSVRRDAEAFF	TGTGCCAGCAGTGTCAGGAGGGATGCTGAAGCTTTCTTT
TRBV7-3	TRBD2	NA	TRBJ2-1	CASSLRVAGYNEQFF	TGTGCCAGCAGCTTAAGAGTAGCGGGATACAATGAGCAGTTCTTC
TRBV7-2	TRBD1	NA	TRBJ1-2	CASSLSWTGLAAGYTF	TGTGCCAGCAGCTTGTCTTGGACAGGGCTCGCGGCCGGCTACACCTTC
TRBV5-4	TRBD1	NA	TRBJ1-4	CASSSRQGGNEKLFF	TGTGCCAGCAGCTCTCGACAGGGGGGGAATGAAAAACTGTTTTTT
TRBV4-3	NA	once	TRBJ2-7	CASSQDRETLNYEQYF	TGCGCCAGCAGCCAAGATAGGGAGACCTTGAATTACGAGCAGTACTTC
TRBV7-2	TRBD2	once	TRBJ2-7	CASSLLTSGSYEQYF	TGTGCCAGCAGCCTATTAACTAGCGGATCCTACGAGCAGTACTTC
TRBV12-5	TRBD2	NA	TRBJ2-5	CASGSGLAEETQYF	TGTGCTAGTGGTTCGGGACTAGCAGAAGAGACCCAGTACTTC
TRBV19	NA	NA	TRBJ2-2	CASSRGIGTGELFF	TGTGCCAGTAGTCGAGGTATCGGCACCGGGGAGCTGTTTTTT
TRBV6-5	NA	NA	TRBJ2-7	CASSYSVRSAAYEQYF	TGTGCCAGCAGTTACTCGGTCCGTAGCGCGGCCTACGAGCAGTACTTC
TRBV5-1	NA	NA	TRBJ1-4	CASSPETGWSEKLFF	TGCGCCAGCAGCCCCGAGACGGGGTGGAGTGAAAAACTGTTTTTT
TRBV28	TRBD1	NA	TRBJ1-1	CASSPNRGQGSRAFF	TGTGCCAGCAGCCCGAACCGAGGACAGGGTAGCCGGGCTTTCTTT
TRBV6-5	NA	NA	TRBJ2-5	CASSYTGPRETQYF	TGTGCCAGCAGTTACACAGGACCCCGAGAGACCCAGTACTTC
TRBV7-2	NA	NA	TRBJ2-7	CASSDREQYF	TGTGCCAGCAGCGACAGGGAGCAGTACTTC
TRBV30	NA	NA	TRBJ2-3	CAWSVHCNRTAGSTDTQYF	TGTGCCTGGAGTGTACATTGCAACCGGACAGCAGGGAGCACAGATACGCAGTATTTT
TRBV7-8	NA	NA	TRBJ1-1	CASSSSWAGLTEAFF	TGTGCCAGCAGCTCCTCTTGGGCAGGGTTGACTGAAGCTTTCTTT
TRBV6-6	NA	NA	TRBJ2-7	CASTPDPRGEQYF	TGTGCCAGCACCCCGGACCCTCGAGGGGAGCAGTACTTC
TRBV9	NA	NA	TRBJ1-1	CASSATPSTEAFF	TGTGCCAGCAGCGCAACCCCCAGCACTGAAGCTTTCTTT
TRBV9	TRBD1	NA	TRBJ1-4	CASSVGTGGLPSNEKLFF	TGTGCCAGCAGCGTAGGGACAGGGGGCCTTCCTTCAAATGAAAAACTGTTTTTT
TRBV15	TRBD1	NA	TRBJ2-5	CATSPTGGHQETQYF	TGTGCCACCAGCCCGACAGGGGGCCACCAAGAGACCCAGTACTTC
TRBV20-1	NA	NA	TRBJ1-2	CSAIFGYGYTF	TGCAGTGCTATATTCGGTTATGGCTACACCTTC
TRBV2	NA	NA	TRBJ2-1	CASSGGRKQFF	TGTGCCAGCAGCGGGGGGCGAAAGCAGTTCTTC
TRBV5-6	NA	NA	TRBJ1-5	CASREWGGLRPQHF	TGTGCCAGCAGGGAATGGGGGGGGCTCCGCCCCCAGCATTTT
TRBV11-1	TRBD2	NA	TRBJ2-4	CASSHGTSGGLAKNIQYF	TGTGCCAGCAGCCATGGGACTAGCGGGGGATTAGCCAAAAACATTCAGTACTTC
TRBV18	NA	NA	TRBJ1-1	CASSPARDNTEAFF	TGTGCCAGCTCACCGGCCAGGGATAACACTGAAGCTTTCTTT
TRBV5-1	TRBD2	NA	TRBJ2-2	CASSRTSGVTNTGELFF	TGCGCCAGCAGCCGGACTAGCGGGGTTACGAACACCGGGGAGCTGTTTTTT
TRBV7-2	TRBD2	once	TRBJ2-1	CASSPGLAGDLFF	TGTGCCAGCAGCCCGGGACTAGCGGGAGATCTGTTCTTC
TRBV15	TRBD2	NA	TRBJ2-3	CATSRDSGSADTQYF	TGTGCCACCAGCAGAGATAGCGGGAGTGCAGATACGCAGTATTTT